Here is one TCR beta chain with its context. Other DNA sequences of this sample code for an identical CDR3. These data are taken from a study of blood T cell repertoires in COVID-19. Turning to the study itself: T cells, B-cell-depleted T cells, or PBMCs supplied cDNA or gDNA.

This CDR3 is built from 13 residues. V was trimmed by 1 base and J by 1 base, leaving 4 bases between them. Germline V lookup: CDR1 SGHAT, CDR2 FQNNGV. In the authors' workflow: Counts of nucleated cells, estimated from reference gene primer amplification, were obtained. Profiled with immunoSEQ multiplex PCR; TCRdb holds only in-frame clones, not every one. The D gene and trimming were derived from the DNA, and the V and J assignments and clone size from that table. The sample records roughly 350,000 clones, around nine tenths being singletons. The source of this sequence is a woman in her fifties or sixties with active or convalescent COVID-19. The specimen sequenced was peripheral blood. The V gene is TRBV11-2, the J gene TRBJ1-1; D ambiguous. The CDR3 protein is CASSLGGNTEAFF. The DNA for the CDR3 is TGTGCCAGCAGCTTAGGAGGGAACACTGAAGCTTTCTTT.